Presented here are 23 T cell receptor beta chains from one specimen sequenced in a study of T cell responses to AZD1222 COVID-19 vaccine. Data came from immunoSEQ multiplex PCR; TCRdb stores just in-frame clones and leaves some out. This repertoire shows approximately 130,000 clones, about 89% found once; its top ten account for around 10%. Here the sequenced sample was peripheral blood, taken on day 0 of MenACWY control vaccination. All receptors come from an adult in good health.

The CDR3 spells CASSFPTEDGYTF. In DNA, the CDR3 is TGTGCCAGCAGCTTTCCTACGGAGGATGGCTACACCTTC. The V call is TRBV5-4, the J call TRBJ1-2; D is ambiguous. Trimming took off 2 bases at V and 6 bases at J, with 11 bases between the two ends. CDR1 and CDR2 from the germline V gene are SGHNT and YYREEE (reference sequence). This CDR3 region has 13 residues.

The chain links TRBV7-8 to TRBJ2-7; D unclear. This CDR3 comprises 13 residues. V lost 2 bases, J lost 0 bases, and 5 bases lay in between. The germline CDR1 and CDR2 sequences are SGHVS and FQNEAQ. The CDR3 bases are TGTGCCAGCAGCTTACCCCCCTCCTACGAGCAGTACTTC. Residues: CASSLPPSYEQYF.

This clone was detected only a few times. The chain has TRBV5-6 and TRBJ1-1, with D possibly TRBD1 on 6 matching bases. The germline V gene has CDR1 SGHDT and CDR2 YYEEEE. This CDR3 has 13 residues. Trimming cost V 6 bases and J 1 base, with 10 bases left between them. The CDR3 nucleotides are TGTGCCAGCACGGACAGACCGAACACTGAAGCTTTCTTT. Encoded protein: CASTDRPNTEAFF.

The V gene is TRBV19, the J gene TRBJ2-7, with a tentative D call TRBD1 (6 bases). Trimming stripped 4 bases from V and 3 bases from J, with 13 bases between. Germline V gene data show CDR1 as LNHDA and CDR2 as SQIVND (reference sequence). The CDR3 spans 14 residues. CDR3 protein: CASSTGTLIYEQYF. The CDR3 coding sequence is TGTGCCAGTAGTACAGGGACACTTATCTACGAGCAGTACTTC.

This clone appeared once. In DNA, the CDR3 is TGTGCCAGCAGCAAGAGTAACTCGGCCAGGGAGTATGGCTACACCTTC. Its translation: CASSKSNSAREYGYTF. The chain carries TRBV3-1 (or the pseudogene TRBV3-2) and TRBJ1-2; a weak D match, TRBD1 (5 bases). V dropped 5 bases and J dropped 5 bases, with 21 bases sitting between them. The CDR3 is 16 amino acids. Germline V gene lookup returns CDR1 LGHDT and CDR2 YNNKEL (reference sequence).

The rearrangement uses TRBV7-2 and TRBJ1-5; TRBD1 matches at 7 bases. This CDR3 contains 16 residues. Germline V gene sequence: CDR1 SGHTA, CDR2 FQGNSA. V shed 0 bases, J shed 4 bases, and the junction held 6 bases outside the gene matches. The CDR3, as DNA: TGTGCCAGCAGCTTAGCCCTCGGGACAGTTAATCAGCCCCAGCATTTT. As protein: CASSLALGTVNQPQHF. Filled out from reference TRBV7-2 and TRBJ1-5, the complete variable domain reads GAGVSQSPSNKVTEKGKDVELRCDPISGHTALYWYRQSLGQGLEFLIYFQGNSAPDKSGLPSDRFSAERTGGSVSTLTIQRTQQEDSAVYLCASSLALGTVNQPQHFGDGTRLSIL.

This sequence joins TRBV6-5 and TRBJ1-5; D unclear. The ends were cut back, 6 bases at V and 5 bases at J, with 11 bases in the middle. The CDR3 is 13 residues long. CDR1 is MNHEY, CDR2 SVGAGI, per germline. CDR3 sequence: CASSRRAHQPQHF. CDR3 DNA: TGTGCCAGCAGCCGACGGGCCCATCAGCCCCAGCATTTT.

The CDR3 is CASSQEGDSGNTIYF. Written as DNA, the CDR3 is TGCGCCAGCAGCCAAGAAGGGGACTCTGGAAACACCATATATTTT. This sequence joins TRBV4-1 and TRBJ1-3, with D possibly being TRBD1 (5 bases). With 0 bases removed from V and 0 bases from J, the gap between germline ends came to 6 bases. The CDR3 loop spans 15 amino acids. Per the germline V gene, CDR1 is MGHRA and CDR2 is YSYEKL.

This clone showed up just once. The J gene is TRBJ1-1, the V gene TRBV11-3; 8 positions agree with TRBD1. Germline CDR1 and CDR2: SGHNT and YENEEA. Trimming removed 1 base from V and 1 base from J; junction bases left unmatched: 2. This CDR3 has 15 amino acids. DNA of the CDR3: TGTGCCAGCAGCTTAGCGGGGACAGGGAACACTGAAGCTTTCTTT. This codes for CASSLAGTGNTEAFF. Full variable domain (remainder filled in from reference TRBV11-3 and TRBJ1-1): EAGVVQSPRYKIIEKKQPVAFWCNPISGHNTLYWYLQNLGQGPELLIRYENEEAVDDSQLPKDRFSAERLKGVDSTLKIQPAELGDSAVYLCASSLAGTGNTEAFFGQGTRLTVV.

The chain uses TRBV5-6 and TRBJ2-1; the D call may be TRBD1 or TRBD2 (5 bases each). V was shortened by 0 bases and J by 4 bases, with 11 bases between the two germline ends. CDR1 SGHDT and CDR2 YYEEEE come from the germline V gene. The CDR3 runs 15 residues. CDR3 protein: CASSLGGTPYNEQFF. CDR3 coding DNA: TGTGCCAGCAGCTTGGGAGGGACCCCTTACAATGAGCAGTTCTTC.

The V gene is TRBV7-5, the J gene TRBJ1-3; the DNA was not compared with TRBD1, the D call given in the table. TRBV7-5 is a listed pseudogene. This CDR3 region has 16 residues. In nucleotides, the CDR3 is TGTGCCAGAAGCTTTAAGTCTACAGGGAATCAGAACACCATATATTTT. As protein: CARSFKSTGNQNTIYF.

In DNA form, the CDR3 reads TGCGCCAGCAGTGAGCCGGGACATTCGGTGCGAGGCTACACCTTC. It translates to CASSEPGHSVRGYTF. The chain links TRBV10-2 to TRBJ1-2; D might be TRBD1 (6 bases). CDR3 size: 15 residues. Germline lookup yields CDR1 WSHSY and CDR2 SAAADI. V gave up 2 bases and J gave up 8 bases, with 18 bases separating them.

This chain uses TRBV4-3 with TRBJ2-7; 7 bases agree with TRBD1. Germline loops: CDR1 LGHNA, CDR2 YSLEER. V trimming: 3 bases; J trimming: 0 bases; junction bases outside the gene matches: 11. This CDR3 region has 17 residues. CDR3 DNA: TGCGCCAGCAGCCAGGCCTTTGAAGGGGGCCCCTCCTACGAGCAGTACTTC. This translates into CASSQAFEGGPSYEQYF.

This chain joins TRBV6-2 or TRBV6-3 and TRBJ1-2; D is unresolved. V was clipped by 0 bases and J by 6 bases, with 11 bases between them. Germline V gene data show CDR1 as MNHEY and CDR2 as SVGEGT. The CDR3 is 14 residues long. The CDR3 DNA sequence: TGTGCCAGCAGTTACTCTGCCAGCCTCAATGGCTACACCTTC. Translation gives CASSYSASLNGYTF.

This sequence joins TRBV11-3 and TRBJ2-7, with D hard to call. With 0 bases removed from V and 5 bases from J, the gap between germline ends came to 14 bases. CDR1 and CDR2 (germline): SGHNT, YENEEA. The CDR3 loop spans 15 amino acids. DNA of the CDR3: TGTGCCAGCAGCTTAGAGGTGTTAGTTGGAGACGAGCAGTACTTC. Translating it yields CASSLEVLVGDEQYF.

There are a few counts of this clone. The V and J genes are TRBV14 and TRBJ2-3, with 11 bases aligning to TRBD2. The V gene's germline CDR1 is SGHDN and CDR2 FVKESK. The CDR3 spans 16 residues. Unmatched junction bases numbered 8, after V lost 4 bases and J lost 5 bases. CDR3 sequence (DNA): TGTGCCAGCAGCCCCCTAGCGGGAGGCTCCCTAGATACGCAGTATTTT. Residues: CASSPLAGGSLDTQYF.

The V gene is TRBV7-2, the J gene TRBJ1-5; D is unresolved. The germline V and J ends were trimmed by 2 bases and 4 bases, with 12 bases remaining between them. The germline V gene has CDR1 SGHTA and CDR2 FQGNSA. The CDR3 is 15 residues long. The CDR3 DNA reads TGTGCCAGCAGCTTATCCGGGTTAGGGAATCAGCCCCAGCATTTT. As protein: CASSLSGLGNQPQHF.

The chain combines TRBV5-1 with TRBJ2-3, with TRBD2 matching 11 bases. Looked up from germline, CDR1 is SGHRS and CDR2 is YFSETQ. This CDR3 is built from 16 residues. The J segment lost 3 bases and the V segment lost 0 bases, leaving 3 bases of the junction unmatched. The CDR3 sequence is CASSLALAGETDTQYF. CDR3 DNA: TGCGCCAGCAGCTTGGCACTAGCGGGAGAGACAGATACGCAGTATTTT.

This chain joins TRBV29-1 and TRBJ1-1; D is possibly TRBD1 (5 bases). This CDR3 spans 13 amino acids. Trimming removed 1 base at V and 1 base at J, with 7 bases between. The germline CDR1 and CDR2 sequences are SQVTM and ANQGSEA. The CDR3 spells CSVEGQWNTEAFF. CDR3 nucleotide sequence: TGCAGCGTTGAAGGACAGTGGAACACTGAAGCTTTCTTT.

The chain joins TRBV7-8 to TRBJ2-3, with TRBD2 matching over 9 bases. The J segment lost 0 bases and the V segment lost 1 base, leaving 5 bases of the junction unmatched. Germline assignment: CDR1 SGHVS and CDR2 FQNEAQ. The CDR3 contains 17 residues. DNA of the CDR3: TGTGCCAGCAGCTTAGACGCGGGAGGGCCGAGCACAGATACGCAGTATTTT. Translation: CASSLDAGGPSTDTQYF.

This chain uses TRBV27 with TRBJ2-7; 11 bases are shared with TRBD2. Losses at the gene ends were 6 bases for V and 1 base for J; bases not matched to a gene: 2. The CDR3 is made up of 14 amino acids. Germline loops: CDR1 MNHEY, CDR2 SMNVEV (reference sequence). The CDR3 DNA follows: TGTGCCAGCAGGGGACTAGCGGAATCCTACGAGCAGTACTTC. This gives the protein CASRGLAESYEQYF.

This chain joins TRBV6-5 and TRBJ2-1; D not certain. The CDR3 has 11 amino acids. Trimming pared 10 bases from V and 10 bases from J, leaving 14 bases between. Per germline, CDR1 MNHEY and CDR2 SVGAGI. The CDR3 region has the DNA TGTGCCACCGCCCGAAACCAGGAGCAGTTCTTC. Amino acids: CATARNQEQFF.

The rearrangement uses TRBV11-3 and TRBJ2-7, with a possible D match to TRBD1 (5 bases). Trimming took 3 bases from V and 6 from J, leaving 9 bases between them. Germline loops: CDR1 SGHNT, CDR2 YENEEA. The CDR3 has 12 amino acids. The CDR3 loop reads CASSFSGSEQYF. The CDR3 bases are TGTGCCAGCAGCTTCTCAGGGTCCGAGCAGTACTTC.